The next 10 T cell receptor beta chains were all read from a single sample in a study of regulatory dendritic cells for organ transplantation. Assay: immunoSEQ multiplex PCR; the TCRdb copy retains only in-frame clones and omits some. The sample yields some 40,000 clones, about 93% seen once. The source material was naive CD8+ T cells from blood. Subset here: CD45RA+ naive T cells. The receptor source for this set is a human donor in good health.

The chain couples TRBV7-2 to TRBJ2-5, with D hard to call. CDR1 SGHTA and CDR2 FQGNSA come from the germline V gene. V was shortened by 1 base and J by 4 bases, with 4 bases between the two germline ends. CDR3 length equals 12 residues. DNA of the CDR3: TGTGCCAGCAGCTTAGGCTCAGAGACCCAGTACTTC. Protein product: CASSLGSETQYF.

The chain carries TRBV19 and TRBJ1-2; no clear D. The germline V gene has CDR1 LNHDA and CDR2 SQIVND (reference sequence). This CDR3 has 13 residues. Trimming took off 5 bases at V and 1 base at J, with 8 bases between the two ends. The CDR3 DNA reads TGTGCCAGTAGTCCGGGCTTTAACTATGGCTACACCTTC. This gives the protein CASSPGFNYGYTF.

This clone was detected only a few times. V usage is TRBV2 and J usage is TRBJ1-2, with D uncertain. Germline CDR1 SNHLY, CDR2 FYNNEI. The CDR3 is 16 amino acids. V was cut by 5 bases and J by 0 bases, with 16 bases left in between. This CDR3 reads CASSLTNAGSNYGYTF. The DNA for the CDR3 is TGTGCCAGCAGTCTTACAAATGCGGGGTCTAACTATGGCTACACCTTC. Complete variable domain (other parts from reference TRBV2 and TRBJ1-2): EPEVTQTPSHQVTQMGQEVILRCVPISNHLYFYWYRQILGQKVEFLVSFYNNEISEKSEIFDDQFSVERPDGSNFTLKIRSTKLEDSAMYFCASSLTNAGSNYGYTFGSGTRLTVV.

The rearrangement joins TRBV11-2 to TRBJ1-1; 9 nucleotides agree with TRBD1. Germline loops: CDR1 SGHAT, CDR2 FQNNGV. The V segment lost 6 bases and the J segment 1 base; nucleotides outside the gene matches: 9. This CDR3 region has 16 residues. The CDR3 DNA reads as TGTGCCAGCAGTTATCGACAGGGGGAGGCGAACACTGAAGCTTTCTTT. This gives the protein CASSYRQGEANTEAFF.

The gene calls are TRBV27 and TRBJ2-7, with 8 positions matching TRBD2. The V gene's germline CDR1 is MNHEY and CDR2 SMNVEV (reference sequence). CDR3 size: 12 residues. The trim removed 6 bases at V and 6 bases at J, leaving 4 bases unmatched. The CDR3 DNA reads TGTGCCAGCAGCACCGGGGGGGGCGAGCAGTACTTC. It specifies CASSTGGGEQYF.

The V gene is TRBV5-4, the J gene TRBJ2-1; D is possibly TRBD2 (6 bases). The germline V gene encodes CDR1 SGHNT and CDR2 YYREEE (reference sequence). V was pared by 2 bases and J by 0 bases, with 9 bases between. CDR3 length: 15 amino acids. Here the CDR3 reads CASSFGGTSYNEQFF. CDR3 bases: TGTGCCAGCAGCTTTGGAGGGACCTCCTACAATGAGCAGTTCTTC.

The V and J genes are TRBV6-1 and TRBJ2-1; TRBD2 aligns across 10 bases. This CDR3 has 20 residues. The V and J ends lost 2 bases and 6 bases, in that order; junction bases with no gene match: 19. Germline assignment: CDR1 MNHNS and CDR2 SASEGT. The CDR3 is CASSELAGTSVRNGGNEQFF. The CDR3, as DNA: TGTGCCAGCAGTGAACTCGCCGGGACTAGCGTTAGAAACGGTGGCAATGAGCAGTTCTTC.

This chain links TRBV4-3 with TRBJ2-7, with D perhaps given as TRBD1 or TRBD2 (5 bases each). Germline V gives CDR1 LGHNA, CDR2 YSLEER. The V end lost 0 bases, the J end lost 7 bases, and 13 bases lay between the germline ends. The CDR3 runs to 14 residues. The CDR3 sequence: CASSQDQGAGEQYF. As DNA, the CDR3 is TGCGCCAGCAGCCAAGATCAAGGGGCGGGTGAGCAGTACTTC.

This clone was seen only once. V is TRBV21-1 and J is TRBJ2-7; the tabulated D call, TRBD1, remains unverified against the DNA. TRBV21-1 counts as a pseudogene. This CDR3 contains 13 residues. CDR3: CAGQGQDVYEQYF. The DNA for the CDR3 is TGTGCCGGCCAGGGACAGGACGTCTACGAGCAGTACTTC.

The genes are TRBV6-5 and TRBJ2-1, with D perhaps assigned TRBD1 or TRBD2 (5 bases each). The germline V and J ends were trimmed by 2 bases and 8 bases, with 10 bases remaining between them. Germline V lookup: CDR1 MNHEY, CDR2 SVGAGI. The CDR3 covers 13 residues. CDR3 amino acids: CASSYRDLDEQFF. The CDR3 DNA is TGTGCCAGCAGTTACCGGGACCTGGATGAGCAGTTCTTC.